This T cell receptor (beta chain) appears in the sequencing data of a study of cytomegalovirus exposure and HLA in healthy donors. Study-wide context: The same platform used for the roughly 600 first-cohort repertoires was also used for the 120 or so validation repertoires, as a later analysis reported. Findings and caveats of the study: The study found most TCR sequences rare, yet found some public TCRs in many donors. It was confirmed in vitro that a few of the CMV-associated chains were specific for CMV antigens.

A remark on this clone: Its antigen is not identified.

The germline V gene has CDR1 MNHEY and CDR2 SMNVEV (reference sequence). This CDR3 spans 15 amino acids. V dropped 6 bases and J dropped 0 bases, with 12 bases sitting between them. Assay used: immunoSEQ multiplex PCR; TCRdb lists only in-frame clones, some missing. The table records 120,000 or so clones, about 96% of them present only once. The rearrangement links TRBV27 to TRBJ1-3, with D perhaps TRBD1 (6 bases). The receptor was derived from a man aged 18 to 30 in good health and CMV-seronegative. The sample comprised PBMCs. In DNA, the CDR3 is TGTGCCAGCAGCCCACAGGGTGTCTCTGGAAACACCATATATTTT. Amino acids: CASSPQGVSGNTIYF.